This T cell receptor beta chain was found in a study of OX40 agonist ivuxolimab in advanced cancers. Study-level information: With a range of 23 to 79, age averaged about 58 years, and around 83% were male. Study-wide findings and caveats: Clonal expansion was seen in CD4+ and CD8+ blood T cells by week 6 at 0.1 to 3.0 mg/kg. Partial responders treated at 0.1-3.0 mg/kg exhibited clonal expansion among the lowest measured. More expanded clones were found, on average, in CD8+ than in CD4+ T cells.

TCRdb's table, derived via immunoSEQ multiplex PCR, lists solely in-frame clones and lacks some. The sample yields over 55,000 clones, 81% seen once. Of note for this clone: Its target is unknown.

The V gene end was trimmed by 4 bases and the J gene end by 3 bases; junction bases not matched to a gene: 7. Germline lookup yields CDR1 SGHRS and CDR2 YFSETQ. There are 16 residues in the CDR3. The TCR sequence derives from an adult with an advanced solid tumor such as melanoma, head and neck, liver or kidney cancer. This specimen was CD4+ or CD8+ T cells sorted from blood, taken in a trial of the OX40 agonist ivuxolimab. The chain links TRBV5-1 to TRBJ2-7, with TRBD2 matching 13 bases. For the CDR3, the DNA is TGCGCCAGCAGCCCGACTAGCGGGAGGCTTTTCTACGAGCAGTACTTC. Translated: CASSPTSGRLFYEQYF.